This T cell receptor (beta chain) was recovered during a study of identifying expanded T cells in peripheral blood. The repertoire was sequenced with immunoSEQ multiplex PCR; TCRdb's copy has only in-frame clones and lacks some. The data hold over 85,000 clones, with about 91% observed a single time. Germline V gene data show CDR1 as SGHKS and CDR2 as YYEKEE (reference sequence). V shed 2 bases and J shed 6 bases, with 15 bases lying between them. The CDR3 runs 15 residues. This clonotype originated in a person between 18 and 75 years old in good health. The chain recombines TRBV5-5 with TRBJ1-5, with D hard to call. Specimen: blood. CDR3 DNA: TGTGCCAGCAGCTTCATACTACAGTCTGGTCAGCCCCAGCATTTT. Its protein product is CASSFILQSGQPQHF.